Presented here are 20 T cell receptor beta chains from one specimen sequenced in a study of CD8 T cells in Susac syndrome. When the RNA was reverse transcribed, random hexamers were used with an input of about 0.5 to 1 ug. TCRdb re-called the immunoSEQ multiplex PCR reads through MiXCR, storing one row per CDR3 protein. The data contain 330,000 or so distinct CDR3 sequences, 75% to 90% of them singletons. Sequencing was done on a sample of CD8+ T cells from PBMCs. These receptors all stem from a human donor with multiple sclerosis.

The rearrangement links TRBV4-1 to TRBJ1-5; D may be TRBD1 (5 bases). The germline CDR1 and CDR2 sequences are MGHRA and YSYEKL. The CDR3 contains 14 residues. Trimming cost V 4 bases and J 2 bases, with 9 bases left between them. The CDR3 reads CASSPEGGNQPQHF. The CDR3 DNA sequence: TGCGCCAGCAGCCCTGAAGGGGGCAATCAGCCCCAGCATTTT.

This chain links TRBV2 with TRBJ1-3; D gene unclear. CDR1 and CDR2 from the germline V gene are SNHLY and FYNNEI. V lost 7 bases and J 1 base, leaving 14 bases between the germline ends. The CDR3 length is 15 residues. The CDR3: CASKGGRGSGNTIYF. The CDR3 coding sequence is TGTGCCAGCAAGGGAGGACGGGGATCTGGAAACACCATATATTTT.

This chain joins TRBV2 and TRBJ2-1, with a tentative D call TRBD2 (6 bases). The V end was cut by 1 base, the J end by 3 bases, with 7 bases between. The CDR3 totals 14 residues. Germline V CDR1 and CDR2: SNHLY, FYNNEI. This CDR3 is CASSEGTNYNEQFF. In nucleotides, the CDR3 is TGTGCCAGCAGTGAAGGGACTAACTACAATGAGCAGTTCTTC. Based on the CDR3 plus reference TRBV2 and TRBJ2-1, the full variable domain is EPEVTQTPSHQVTQMGQEVILRCVPISNHLYFYWYRQILGQKVEFLVSFYNNEISEKSEIFDDQFSVERPDGSNFTLKIRSTKLEDSAMYFCASSEGTNYNEQFFGPGTRLTVL.

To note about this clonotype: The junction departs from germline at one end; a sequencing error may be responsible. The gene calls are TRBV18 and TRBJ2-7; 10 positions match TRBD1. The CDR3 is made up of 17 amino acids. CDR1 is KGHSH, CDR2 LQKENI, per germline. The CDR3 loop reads CASSPRFGTGDPYEQCF. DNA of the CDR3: TGTGCCAGCTCACCACGCTTTGGGACAGGGGACCCCTACGAGCAGTGCTTC.

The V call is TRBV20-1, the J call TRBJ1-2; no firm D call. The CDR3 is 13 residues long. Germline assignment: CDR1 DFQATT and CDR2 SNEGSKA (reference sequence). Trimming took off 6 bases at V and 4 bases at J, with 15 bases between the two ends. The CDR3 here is CSAIVTGSYGYTF. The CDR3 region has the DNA TGCAGTGCCATCGTAACGGGGAGCTATGGCTACACCTTC.

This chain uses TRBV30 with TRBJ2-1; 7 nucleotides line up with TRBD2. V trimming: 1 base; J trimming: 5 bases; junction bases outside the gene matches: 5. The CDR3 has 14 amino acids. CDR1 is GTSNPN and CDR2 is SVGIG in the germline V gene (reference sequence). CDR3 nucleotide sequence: TGTGCCTGGAGTGAAGGACTAGGAAACAATGAGCAGTTCTTC. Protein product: CAWSEGLGNNEQFF.

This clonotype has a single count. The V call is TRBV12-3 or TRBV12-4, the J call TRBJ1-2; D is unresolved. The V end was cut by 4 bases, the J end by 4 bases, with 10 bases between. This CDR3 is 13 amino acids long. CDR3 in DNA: TGTGCCAGCAGTTCTGGGCAGGTCTATGGCTACACCTTC. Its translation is CASSSGQVYGYTF.

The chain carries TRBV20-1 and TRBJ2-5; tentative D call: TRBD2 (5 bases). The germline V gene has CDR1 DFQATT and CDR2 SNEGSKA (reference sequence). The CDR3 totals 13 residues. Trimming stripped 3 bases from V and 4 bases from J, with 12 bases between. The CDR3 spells CSASAAGRETQYF. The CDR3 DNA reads TGCAGTGCTAGCGCGGCGGGTAGAGAGACCCAGTACTTC.

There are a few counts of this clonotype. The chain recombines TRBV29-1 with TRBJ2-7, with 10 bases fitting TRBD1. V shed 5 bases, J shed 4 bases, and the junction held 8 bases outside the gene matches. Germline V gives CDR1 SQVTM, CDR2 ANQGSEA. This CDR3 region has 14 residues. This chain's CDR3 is CSVLPGQGRYEQYF. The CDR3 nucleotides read TGCAGCGTTCTCCCGGGACAGGGGAGGTACGAGCAGTACTTC.

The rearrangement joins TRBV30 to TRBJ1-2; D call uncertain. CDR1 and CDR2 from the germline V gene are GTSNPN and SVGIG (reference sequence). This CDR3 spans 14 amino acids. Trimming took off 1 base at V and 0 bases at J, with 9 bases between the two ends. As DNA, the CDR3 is TGTGCCTGGAGTGCAGCAGAAACTAACTATGGCTACACCTTC. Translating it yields CAWSAAETNYGYTF. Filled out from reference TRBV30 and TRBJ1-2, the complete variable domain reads SQTIHQWPATLVQPVGSPLSLECTVEGTSNPNLYWYRQAAGRGLQLLFYSVGIGQISSEVPQNLSASRPQDRQFILSSKKLLLSDSGFYLCAWSAAETNYGYTFGSGTRLTVV.

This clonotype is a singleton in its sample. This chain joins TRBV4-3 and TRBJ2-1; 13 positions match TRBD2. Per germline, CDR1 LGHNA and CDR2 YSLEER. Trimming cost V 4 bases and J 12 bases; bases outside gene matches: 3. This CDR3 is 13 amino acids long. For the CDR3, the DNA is TGCGCCAGCAGCCCCTGGACTAGCGGGGGGCAGTTCTTC. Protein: CASSPWTSGGQFF.

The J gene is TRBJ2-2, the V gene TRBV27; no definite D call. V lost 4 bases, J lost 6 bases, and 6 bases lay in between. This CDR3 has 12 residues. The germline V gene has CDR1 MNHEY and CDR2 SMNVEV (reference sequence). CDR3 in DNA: TGTGCCAGCAGTTCCTTCCCCGGGGAGCTGTTTTTT. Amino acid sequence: CASSSFPGELFF.

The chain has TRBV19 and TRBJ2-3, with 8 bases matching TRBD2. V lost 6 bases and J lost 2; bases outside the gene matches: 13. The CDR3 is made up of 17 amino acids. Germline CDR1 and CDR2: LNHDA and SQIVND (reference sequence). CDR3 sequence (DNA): TGTGCCAGTAGCTACCAAGGCACTAGCGGTTCCACAGATACGCAGTATTTT. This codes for CASSYQGTSGSTDTQYF.

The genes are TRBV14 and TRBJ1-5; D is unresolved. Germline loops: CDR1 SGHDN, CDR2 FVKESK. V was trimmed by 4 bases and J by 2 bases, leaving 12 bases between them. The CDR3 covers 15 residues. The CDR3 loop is CASSPTLRGNQPQHF. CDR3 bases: TGTGCCAGCAGCCCTACCCTCCGGGGCAATCAGCCCCAGCATTTT.

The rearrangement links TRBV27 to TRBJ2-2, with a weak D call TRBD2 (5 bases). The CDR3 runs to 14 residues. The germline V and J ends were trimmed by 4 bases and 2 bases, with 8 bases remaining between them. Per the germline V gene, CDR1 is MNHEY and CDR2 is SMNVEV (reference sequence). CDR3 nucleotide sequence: TGTGCCAGCAGTTGGTCTAGCAACACCGGGGAGCTGTTTTTT. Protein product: CASSWSSNTGELFF.

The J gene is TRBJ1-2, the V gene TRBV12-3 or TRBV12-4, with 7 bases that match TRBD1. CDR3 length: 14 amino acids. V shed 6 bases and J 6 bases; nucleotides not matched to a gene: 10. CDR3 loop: CASRTIIRGDGYTF. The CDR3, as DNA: TGTGCCAGCAGAACCATAATCAGGGGGGATGGCTACACCTTC.

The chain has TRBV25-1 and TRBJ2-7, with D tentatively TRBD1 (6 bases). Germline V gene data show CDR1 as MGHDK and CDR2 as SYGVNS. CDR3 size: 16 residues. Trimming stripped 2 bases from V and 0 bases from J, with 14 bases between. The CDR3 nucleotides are TGTGCCAGCAGTGAAAAACGACAGGAGAGCTCCTACGAGCAGTACTTC. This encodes CASSEKRQESSYEQYF.

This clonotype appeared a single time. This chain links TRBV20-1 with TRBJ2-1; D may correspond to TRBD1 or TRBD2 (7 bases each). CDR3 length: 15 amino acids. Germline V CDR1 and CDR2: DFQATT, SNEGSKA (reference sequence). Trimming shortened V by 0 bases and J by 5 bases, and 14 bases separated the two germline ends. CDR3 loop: CSARDGQGGNNEQFF. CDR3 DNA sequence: TGCAGTGCTAGAGATGGGCAGGGGGGGAACAATGAGCAGTTCTTC.

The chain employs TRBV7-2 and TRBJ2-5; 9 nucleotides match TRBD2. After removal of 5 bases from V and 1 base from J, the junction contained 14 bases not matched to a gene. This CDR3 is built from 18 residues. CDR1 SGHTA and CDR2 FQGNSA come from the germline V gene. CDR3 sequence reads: CASSVGVTSGPFQETQYF. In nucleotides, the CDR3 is TGTGCCAGCAGCGTAGGAGTCACTAGCGGGCCCTTCCAAGAGACCCAGTACTTC. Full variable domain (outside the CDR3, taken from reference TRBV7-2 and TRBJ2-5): GAGVSQSPSNKVTEKGKDVELRCDPISGHTALYWYRQSLGQGLEFLIYFQGNSAPDKSGLPSDRFSAERTGGSVSTLTIQRTQQEDSAVYLCASSVGVTSGPFQETQYFGPGTRLLVL.

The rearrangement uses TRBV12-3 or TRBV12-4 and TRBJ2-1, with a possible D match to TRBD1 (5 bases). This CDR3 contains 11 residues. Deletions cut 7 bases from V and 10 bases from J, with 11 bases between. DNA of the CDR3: TGTGCCAGCACCGAAGGGGCGGAGCAGTTCTTC. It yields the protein CASTEGAEQFF.